This TCR beta chain is from a study of CD8 T cells in ankylosing spondylitis. Findings and caveats of the study: Clones linked to disease, bearing a CD8+ phenotype, were relatively rare in peripheral blood.

TCRdb re-derived calls from the 5' RACE reads in MiXCR, one entry per CDR3 protein. The sample shows about 240,000 distinct CDR3 sequences, about 10% of them seen only once. Germline assignment: CDR1 SQVTM and CDR2 ANQGSEA. This CDR3 has 14 amino acids. V dropped 3 bases and J dropped 1 base, with 12 bases sitting between them. The sample holds a few counts of this clonotype. Its cognate antigen is unknown. The rearrangement joins TRBV29-1 to TRBJ1-1; a weak D match, TRBD1 (5 bases). The sample consisted of blood, either unsorted or a sorted T cell fraction (not recorded which). The sequence was collected from a male donor with ankylosing spondylitis or in good health (not recorded which). In DNA, the CDR3 is TGCAGCGTTGATTCTTGGACAAAGAACACTGAAGCTTTCTTT. This gives the protein CSVDSWTKNTEAFF.